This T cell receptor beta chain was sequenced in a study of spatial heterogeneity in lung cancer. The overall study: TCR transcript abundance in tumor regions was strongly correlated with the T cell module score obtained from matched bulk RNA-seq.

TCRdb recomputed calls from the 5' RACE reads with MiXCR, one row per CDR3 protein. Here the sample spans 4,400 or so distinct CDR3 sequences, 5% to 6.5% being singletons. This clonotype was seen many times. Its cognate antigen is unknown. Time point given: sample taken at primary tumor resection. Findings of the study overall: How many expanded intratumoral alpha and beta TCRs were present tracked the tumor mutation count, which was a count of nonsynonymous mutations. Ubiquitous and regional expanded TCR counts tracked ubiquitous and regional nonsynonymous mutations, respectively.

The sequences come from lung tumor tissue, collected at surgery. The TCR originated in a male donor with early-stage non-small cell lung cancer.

CDR3 in DNA: TGTGCCAGCAGCTCAGGGACAGGGAGCGACACTGAAGCTTTCTTT. This gives the protein CASSSGTGSDTEAFF. V is TRBV7-9 and J is TRBJ1-1, with 9 bases fitting TRBD1. Germline CDR1 SEHNR, CDR2 FQNEAQ (reference sequence). Germline trimming cut 4 bases from V and 3 bases from J; bases unmatched to any gene: 6. CDR3 size: 15 residues.